This TCR beta chain derives from a study of cytomegalovirus exposure and HLA in healthy donors. Study findings and constraints: An observed cluster of highly shared sequence variants was recorded as a likely sequencing artifact. Common viral pathogens (according to a later analysis) appeared linked to several of the most significant clusters. For TCR beta chains, V- and J-gene trimming was later linked to a missense DCLRE1C variant.

V lost 6 bases and J 2 bases, leaving 16 bases between the germline ends. Germline assignment: CDR1 SNHLY and CDR2 FYNNEI. This CDR3 has 16 amino acids. PCR primers comprised 60 Vbeta and 13 Jbeta primers. The method was immunoSEQ multiplex PCR; TCRdb's version includes in-frame clones alone and lacks a portion of them. The sample has 150,000 or so clones. Concerning this clone itself: What it binds is not known.

The chain joins TRBV2 to TRBJ2-2; D is undetermined. Sequencing was done on a sample of PBMCs. The source of this sequence is a man aged 30 to 39 in good health and CMV-seronegative. The CDR3 spells CASSERVLTNTGELFF. CDR3 coding DNA: TGTGCCAGCAGCGAACGGGTGCTTACTAACACCGGGGAGCTGTTTTTT. The whole variable domain, remainder taken from reference TRBV2 and TRBJ2-2, is EPEVTQTPSHQVTQMGQEVILRCVPISNHLYFYWYRQILGQKVEFLVSFYNNEISEKSEIFDDQFSVERPDGSNFTLKIRSTKLEDSAMYFCASSERVLTNTGELFFGEGSRLTVL.